The entry that follows covers one T cell receptor beta chain sequence. The antigen this receptor binds is unknown. Base-call qualities are not available, and no considerably larger clone is one nucleotide away. The immunoSEQ Assay, a bias-controlled multiplex PCR, was used to amplify TCRbeta CDR3 regions from genomic DNA. For the original study's pipeline: The number of nucleated cells in each sample was estimated from the amplification of reference gene primers within the assay. Sequence reads were collapsed and filtered to measure the absolute abundance of every unique TCRbeta CDR3 rearrangement. For each sample, productive Simpson clonality was calculated as the square root of Simpson's diversity index over productive rearrangements. What TCRdb holds here is the immuneACCESS table cut down to in-frame rearrangements. Part of the clones is not present; checked against another copy, under half of the missing clones reflect an unresolved V gene, and the others are unexplained. That table supplies the V and J calls and clone size; D and trimming were determined from the DNA. Within this sample are 250,000 to 300,000 clones, with 82% of them counted one time only. In total, the top ten clones hold 2.5% to 3.5% of the sample.

These data belong to a study of blood T cell repertoires in COVID-19 (dated by TCRdb to about 2020). Describing the broader study: Samples covering the acute and convalescent phases of COVID-19 were provided by collaborators in the United States, Italy and Spain. Nearly every sample came with metadata listing a de-identified subject ID, COVID-19 status, age in years and sex. Samples came from the ongoing ImmuneRACE study (first 160 participants) plus 1,254 subjects from 6 global collaborators. Deeply sampled blood TCRbeta repertoires from subjects exposed to, actively infected with, or recovered from COVID-19 were included in the dataset. Where available, HLA class I and class II types were obtained from metadata supplied by the sample provider rather than from assay-based typing. The repertoires were released in a freely available public database meant as a resource for research on the immune response to SARS-CoV-2. The prospective study material was composed of cDNA or gDNA derived from T cells, B-cell-depleted T cells, or PBMCs. Study-level results and caveats: How much clinical and demographic metadata was included differed by source and by participant, and the metadata was provided uncurated.

The collaborating institutions used their own protocols to collect whole blood in K2EDTA tubes. For TCRbeta analysis, collaborator samples were shipped as frozen whole blood, as isolated PBMCs, or as DNA extracted from either sample type. The CDR3 starts with the cysteine, ends with the phenylalanine, and has 15 residues. Only the CDR3 DNA stays, 45 bases, in frame from base 1. Ends trimmed: V by 3 bases, J by 4 bases; bases unmatched to a gene: 6. In the germline V gene (reference sequence), CDR1 corresponds to GTSNPN and CDR2 to SVGIG. The V and J segments used are TRBV30 and TRBJ2-7; 13 middle bases align to TRBD2. This TCR derives from a woman aged 18-29 years with acute or convalescent COVID-19. The specimen was peripheral blood. The CDR3 is CAWSSPTSGRYEQYF. The DNA sequence is TGTGCCTGGAGCTCGCCGACTAGCGGGAGGTACGAGCAGTACTTC.